The 30 T cell receptor beta chains reported below all come from one sample, sequenced in a study of lymphopenia after photon versus proton radiotherapy. Some clones are missing from TCRdb's copy, which holds only in-frame ones; the method was immunoSEQ multiplex PCR. The sample yields 30,000 to 35,000 clones, 89% seen once. The sample here was peripheral blood, taken from a patient treated with proton-based radiotherapy. The receptors derive from a woman in her 70s with pancreatic cancer. Some clones in this sample may be carry-over from other donors' samples.

Details on this clone: Distinct nucleotide sequences in the sample also encode this CDR3. V is TRBV18 and J is TRBJ1-1; unclear D gene. The CDR3 length is 13 residues. Germline CDR1 is KGHSH and CDR2 is LQKENI. The ends were cut back, 2 bases at V and 1 base at J, with 5 bases in the middle. The CDR3 bases are TGTGCCAGCTCACCAATGGCGAACACTGAAGCTTTCTTT. Protein product: CASSPMANTEAFF.

The rearrangement uses TRBV30 and TRBJ2-3; D is unclear. The CDR3 extends over 11 amino acids. With 2 bases removed from V and 2 bases from J, the gap between germline ends came to 2 bases. Germline V lookup: CDR1 GTSNPN, CDR2 SVGIG (reference sequence). The CDR3 loop reads CAWSFTDTQYF. In DNA form, the CDR3 reads TGTGCCTGGAGTTTCACAGATACGCAGTATTTT.

The chain is built from TRBV6-1 and TRBJ2-3; TRBD2 matches 10 bases. J lost 0 bases, V lost 3 bases, and 3 bases had no gene match. Germline CDR1 MNHNS, CDR2 SASEGT. The CDR3 has 16 residues. The CDR3 spells CASSEALAGSTDTQYF. In nucleotides, the CDR3 is TGTGCCAGCAGTGAGGCACTAGCGGGAAGCACAGATACGCAGTATTTT.

The chain carries TRBV29-1 and TRBJ2-5; maybe TRBD1 (6 bases). Germline values: CDR1 SQVTM, CDR2 ANQGSEA. V was trimmed by 2 bases and J by 5 bases, leaving 9 bases between them. The CDR3 consists of 12 residues. For the CDR3, the DNA is TGCAGCGTTGAAAATGGGGGCGAGACCCAGTACTTC. It codes for CSVENGGETQYF. Supplemented by reference TRBV29-1 and TRBJ2-5, the full variable domain reads SAVISQKPSRDICQRGTSLTIQCQVDSQVTMMFWYRQQPGQSLTLIATANQGSEATYESGFVIDKFPISRPNLTFSTLTVSNMSPEDSSIYLCSVENGGETQYFGPGTRLLVL.

The rearrangement links TRBV29-1 to TRBJ2-1; TRBD1 agrees at 9 bases. Germline CDR1 and CDR2: SQVTM and ANQGSEA. V was clipped by 7 bases and J by 9 bases; unmatched bases: 4. The CDR3 has 11 amino acids. CDR3 coding DNA: TGCAGCGCCTTACAGGGGGCTGAGCAGTTCTTC. As protein: CSALQGAEQFF.

The rearrangement links TRBV4-1 to TRBJ2-3; the match to TRBD2 covers 8 bases. V dropped 0 bases and J dropped 2; count of bases not matched to a gene: 13. This CDR3 region has 19 residues. CDR1 and CDR2 from the germline V gene are MGHRA and YSYEKL. CDR3 nucleotides: TGCGCCAGCAGCCAAGATATTAGTTTAGCGGGATCCTCCACAGATACGCAGTATTTT. This encodes CASSQDISLAGSSTDTQYF.

This clone was counted a few times. The V call is TRBV5-1, the J call TRBJ1-6; TRBD1 matches at 8 bases. V shed 2 bases, J shed 10 bases, and the junction held 11 bases outside the gene matches. The CDR3 is 16 residues long. The germline CDR1 and CDR2 sequences are SGHRS and YFSETQ. CDR3 in DNA: TGCGCCAGCAGCTTCGAACCCGGGACAGGTGGCTCACCCCTCCACTTT. It encodes CASSFEPGTGGSPLHF.

The chain employs TRBV6-6 and TRBJ1-3; 7 nucleotides match TRBD1. V was clipped by 7 bases and J by 2 bases; unmatched bases: 2. The CDR3 contains 13 residues. CDR1 and CDR2 (germline): MNHNY, SVGAGI (reference sequence). The CDR3, as DNA: TGTGCCAGCAAAGACAGGGCTGGAAACACCATATATTTT. It is translated as CASKDRAGNTIYF.

The chain joins TRBV6-5 to TRBJ2-1; 11 bases agree with TRBD1. V shed 2 bases and J 9 bases; nucleotides not matched to a gene: 0. Germline V gives CDR1 MNHEY, CDR2 SVGAGI. This CDR3 has 13 residues. The CDR3 protein is CASSYGTGGEQFF. The CDR3, as DNA: TGTGCCAGCAGTTACGGGACAGGGGGTGAGCAGTTCTTC.

Turning to this clone: Other nucleotide sequences in the sample specify the same CDR3. The V call is TRBV18, the J call TRBJ1-1; unclear D gene. The ends were cut back, 4 bases at V and 4 bases at J, with 10 bases in the middle. From germline, CDR1 is KGHSH and CDR2 LQKENI. This CDR3 spans 13 amino acids. Here the CDR3 DNA reads TGTGCCAGCTCACGGGAATTTAGCACTGAAGCTTTCTTT. Its translation is CASSREFSTEAFF.

The chain links TRBV9 to TRBJ2-7; 8 bases agree with TRBD1. Germline V gene lookup returns CDR1 SGDLS and CDR2 YYNGEE. With 3 bases clipped from V and 6 bases from J, the junction kept 2 bases outside the gene matches. The CDR3 runs 12 residues. CDR3 DNA sequence: TGTGCCAGCAGCGCCGGACAGGGCGAGCAGTACTTC. Its protein product is CASSAGQGEQYF.

This chain links TRBV29-1 with TRBJ1-1; D not resolved. The CDR3 is made up of 12 amino acids. The V end was cut by 5 bases, the J end by 1 base, with 8 bases between. Germline-derived CDR1 and CDR2 are SQVTM and ANQGSEA. The CDR3 reads CSVRPGNTEAFF. The CDR3 DNA sequence: TGCAGCGTTCGGCCGGGGAACACTGAAGCTTTCTTT.

The rearrangement joins TRBV7-2 to TRBJ2-1; D may be TRBD1 or TRBD2 (5 bases each). Trimming left V 5 bases short and J 0 bases short, with 17 bases between. This CDR3 has 17 residues. From germline, CDR1 is SGHTA and CDR2 FQGNSA. CDR3 in amino acids: CASSPDGGDGSYNEQFF. CDR3 in DNA: TGTGCCAGCAGCCCCGATGGGGGTGATGGCTCCTACAATGAGCAGTTCTTC.

The rearrangement links TRBV7-8 to TRBJ2-3; 8 positions match TRBD2. Germline CDR1 is SGHVS and CDR2 is FQNEAQ. The CDR3 loop spans 15 amino acids. The ends lost 3 bases at V and 1 base at J; junction bases unmatched: 3. The CDR3 loop is CASSLTSAGTDTQYF. CDR3 coding DNA: TGTGCCAGCAGCTTGACTAGCGCGGGCACAGATACGCAGTATTTT.

The genes are TRBV6-1 and TRBJ1-5, with 9 positions matching TRBD1. Losses at the gene ends were 7 bases for V and 4 bases for J; bases not matched to a gene: 8. The CDR3 is made up of 15 amino acids. Germline CDR1 reads MNHNS; CDR2 reads SASEGT. CDR3: CASNQQGAGNQPQHF. DNA of the CDR3: TGTGCCAGCAATCAACAGGGGGCAGGGAATCAGCCCCAGCATTTT.

The chain links TRBV1 to TRBJ1-5; TRBD1 was called by the table and not checked on the DNA. TRBV1 is described as a pseudogene. CDR3 length equals 13 residues. The CDR3 is CTSSRRVSLPQHF. DNA for the CDR3: TGCACCAGCAGCCGCAGGGTATCCCTGCCCCAGCATTTT.

The rearrangement joins TRBV7-2 to TRBJ2-1; D is possibly TRBD2 (7 bases). Germline loops: CDR1 SGHTA, CDR2 FQGNSA. The CDR3 sequence is 17 residues long. Trimming shortened V by 4 bases and J by 7 bases, and 23 bases separated the two germline ends. For the CDR3, the DNA is TGTGCCAGCAGCTCGTGGGTAGGGGGAGGGCCATTTAATGAGCAGTTCTTC. Translated: CASSSWVGGGPFNEQFF.

The chain uses TRBV11-2 and TRBJ1-4; 9 bases are a match to TRBD1. Germline V gene lookup returns CDR1 SGHAT and CDR2 FQNNGV. V was clipped by 2 bases and J by 8 bases; unmatched bases: 9. The CDR3 consists of 16 residues. CDR3 bases: TGTGCCAGCAGCTTACCACCGACAGGGGGTGAAGAAAAACTGTTTTTT. Translating gives CASSLPPTGGEEKLFF.

The genes are TRBV2 and TRBJ1-1; a possible D gene is TRBD1 (6 bases). CDR1 SNHLY and CDR2 FYNNEI come from the germline V gene. V was cut by 1 base and J by 3 bases, with 12 bases left in between. The CDR3 is 15 amino acids. The CDR3 nucleotides read TGTGCCAGCAGTGAAGAAGGGGGGGGTGACACTGAAGCTTTCTTT. Translation gives CASSEEGGGDTEAFF.

V usage is TRBV5-1 and J usage is TRBJ2-1; 13 positions match TRBD2. CDR3 length equals 17 residues. The germline CDR1 and CDR2 sequences are SGHRS and YFSETQ. The trim removed 0 bases at V and 8 bases at J, leaving 8 bases unmatched. The CDR3 nucleotides are TGCGCCAGCAGCTTGGAACCCGGGACTAGCGGGACTGATGAGCAGTTCTTC. Its translation: CASSLEPGTSGTDEQFF.

The CDR3 bases are TGTGCCAGCAGCTCCGACAGGAACACTGAAGCTTTCTTT. It yields the protein CASSSDRNTEAFF. The genes are TRBV7-9 and TRBJ1-1; a possible D gene is TRBD1 (5 bases). The germline V and J ends were trimmed by 4 bases and 1 base, with 7 bases remaining between them. Germline V gene sequence: CDR1 SEHNR, CDR2 FQNEAQ (reference sequence). The CDR3 contains 13 residues.

The chain links TRBV19 to TRBJ2-7; maybe TRBD1 (6 bases). Trimming shortened V by 2 bases and J by 4 bases, and 15 bases separated the two germline ends. Germline V lookup: CDR1 LNHDA, CDR2 SQIVND (reference sequence). The CDR3 length is 15 residues. The CDR3 reads CASSISAGVVYEQYF. The CDR3 DNA reads TGTGCCAGTAGTATATCGGCAGGGGTGGTGTACGAGCAGTACTTC.

The gene calls are TRBV19 and TRBJ1-5; possibly TRBD1 for D (5 bases). This CDR3 contains 13 residues. Deletions cut 3 bases from V and 4 bases from J, with 7 bases between. In germline, CDR1 is LNHDA, CDR2 SQIVND (reference sequence). The CDR3 nucleotides are TGTGCCAGTAGTATGGCAGGGAATCAGCCCCAGCATTTT. Its translation is CASSMAGNQPQHF. Full variable domain (missing parts from reference TRBV19 and TRBJ1-5): DGGITQSPKYLFRKEGQNVTLSCEQNLNHDAMYWYRQDPGQGLRLIYYSQIVNDFQKGDIAEGYSVSREKKESFPLTVTSAQKNPTAFYLCASSMAGNQPQHFGDGTRLSIL.

In DNA, the CDR3 is TGTGCCAGCAGTGCCTCCAGGACATATCCCTACGAGCAGTACTTC. This translates into CASSASRTYPYEQYF. The rearrangement uses TRBV6-1 and TRBJ2-7; D is possibly TRBD1 (5 bases). V gave up 4 bases and J gave up 2 bases, with 15 bases separating them. The germline CDR1 and CDR2 sequences are MNHNS and SASEGT. The CDR3 has 15 residues.

J is TRBJ2-1 and V is TRBV7-3; D ambiguous. The CDR3 consists of 14 residues. Between the trimmed V and J ends, which lost 0 bases and 7 bases, there was a span of 10 bases. Germline-derived CDR1 and CDR2 are SGHTA and FQGTGA. DNA of the CDR3: TGTGCCAGCAGCTTAACGTGGGTATCGAATGAGCAGTTCTTC. Translated, it gives CASSLTWVSNEQFF.

The rearrangement uses TRBV30 and TRBJ2-5; TRBD2 might be the D (5 bases). V was pared by 6 bases and J by 5 bases, with 16 bases between. In germline, CDR1 is GTSNPN, CDR2 SVGIG (reference sequence). The CDR3 totals 13 residues. The CDR3 region has the DNA TGTGCCTGTTCGGTGAGGGCGAGGGAGACCCAGTACTTC. Protein sequence: CACSVRARETQYF.

The rearrangement joins TRBV7-9 to TRBJ2-7; 10 bases match TRBD2. Germline CDR1 SEHNR, CDR2 FQNEAQ (reference sequence). V shed 1 base, J shed 3 bases, and the junction held 3 bases outside the gene matches. This CDR3 comprises 15 residues. CDR3 in DNA: TGTGCCAGCAGCTTAGTAGCGGGAGGCAACTACGAGCAGTACTTC. It translates to CASSLVAGGNYEQYF. Combining the CDR3 with reference TRBV7-9 and TRBJ2-7 gives the whole variable domain DTGVSQNPRHKITKRGQNVTFRCDPISEHNRLYWYRQTLGQGPEFLTYFQNEAQLEKSRLLSDRFSAERPKGSFSTLEIQRTEQGDSAMYLCASSLVAGGNYEQYFGPGTRLTVT.

The chain has TRBV4-2 and TRBJ2-1, with D unclear. Germline lookup yields CDR1 LGHNA and CDR2 YNFKEQ. Trimming removed 4 bases from V and 7 bases from J, with 8 bases in between. The CDR3 runs 12 residues. The CDR3 is CASSPVGNEQFF. As DNA, the CDR3 is TGTGCCAGCAGCCCCGTCGGTAATGAGCAGTTCTTC.

CDR3 sequence: CASSRDSLGSGAFF. CDR3 coding DNA: TGTGCCAGCAGCCGGGACAGCTTGGGGAGCGGGGCTTTCTTT. The chain has TRBV5-4 and TRBJ1-1, with 7 bases aligning to TRBD1. This CDR3 is built from 14 residues. Germline CDR1 SGHNT, CDR2 YYREEE (reference sequence). J gave up 11 bases and V 4 bases, and 14 bases lay outside the gene matches.

The genes are TRBV28 and TRBJ2-3, with D perhaps matching TRBD1 or TRBD2 (5 bases each). Germline assignment: CDR1 MDHEN and CDR2 SYDVKM. This CDR3 region has 17 residues. The germline V and J ends were trimmed by 6 bases and 1 base, with 20 bases remaining between them. The CDR3 DNA reads as TGTGCCAGCAGAACAGCCGGGACCGCCATGGGCACAGATACGCAGTATTTT. This encodes CASRTAGTAMGTDTQYF.